A single sample is the source of the 23 T cell receptor beta chains below, sequenced in a study of cytomegalovirus exposure and HLA in healthy donors. The assay was immunoSEQ multiplex PCR, and TCRdb's table has in-frame clones only and misses some. The top ten clones hold 5.5% to 7% of a sample with fewer than 250,000 clones, approximately 82% of them seen once. The sample taken for sequencing was PBMCs. The receptors were gathered from a woman aged 18 to 35 in good health and CMV-seronegative.

The gene calls are TRBV11-2 and TRBJ1-1; D is ambiguous. From germline, CDR1 is SGHAT and CDR2 FQNNGV. The CDR3 loop spans 13 amino acids. The germline V and J ends were trimmed by 0 bases and 9 bases, with 11 bases remaining between them. CDR3 coding DNA: TGTGCCAGCAGCTTAGAGGGCGACGGGAAAGCTTTCTTT. Translation: CASSLEGDGKAFF.

V is TRBV27 and J is TRBJ2-1, with 9 bases identical to TRBD1. This CDR3 spans 15 amino acids. Germline V gene data show CDR1 as MNHEY and CDR2 as SMNVEV (reference sequence). Trimming took 4 bases from V and 6 from J; bases not matched to a gene: 7. The CDR3 nucleotides are TGTGCCAGCAGTTCCAGGACAGGGGCGTCCAATGAGCAGTTCTTC. Encoded protein: CASSSRTGASNEQFF.

V is TRBV6-5 and J is TRBJ1-2, with D possibly matching TRBD1 (5 bases). CDR1 is MNHEY, CDR2 SVGAGI, per germline. With 7 bases removed from V and 7 bases from J, the gap between germline ends came to 19 bases. The CDR3 covers 14 residues. CDR3 sequence: CASNEDGGIGGYTF. The CDR3 coding sequence is TGTGCCAGCAACGAGGACGGGGGGATTGGTGGCTACACCTTC.

The chain uses TRBV6-5 and TRBJ2-5; 7 bases are a match to TRBD2. The CDR3 sequence is 15 residues long. Germline CDR1 reads MNHEY; CDR2 reads SVGAGI. J was trimmed by 0 bases and V by 4 bases; bases with no gene match: 5. The CDR3 loop reads CASSSRRENQETQYF. The CDR3 DNA follows: TGTGCCAGCAGTTCCCGGCGGGAGAACCAAGAGACCCAGTACTTC.

The rearrangement joins TRBV7-9 to TRBJ2-1; tentatively, D is TRBD2 (6 bases). The CDR3 loop spans 13 amino acids. Germline lookup yields CDR1 SEHNR and CDR2 FQNEAQ (reference sequence). Trimming took off 8 bases at V and 5 bases at J, with 13 bases between the two ends. CDR3: CASLTGVDNEQFF. The CDR3 DNA reads TGTGCCAGCTTGACGGGAGTGGACAATGAGCAGTTCTTC. Together with reference TRBV7-9 and TRBJ2-1, the CDR3 gives the full variable domain: DTGVSQNPRHKITKRGQNVTFRCDPISEHNRLYWYRQTLGQGPEFLTYFQNEAQLEKSRLLSDRFSAERPKGSFSTLEIQRTEQGDSAMYLCASLTGVDNEQFFGPGTRLTVL.

The rearrangement joins TRBV27 to TRBJ2-7; the match to TRBD2 covers 12 bases. The V gene end was trimmed by 7 bases and the J gene end by 3 bases; junction bases not matched to a gene: 7. CDR3 size: 15 residues. Germline values: CDR1 MNHEY, CDR2 SMNVEV (reference sequence). CDR3 bases: TGTGCCAGCAAAAGGACTAGCGGGATGGGCTACGAGCAGTACTTC. Translation gives CASKRTSGMGYEQYF.

The rearrangement links TRBV4-2 to TRBJ1-1; D may be TRBD1 (5 bases). The CDR3 length is 16 residues. CDR1 is LGHNA, CDR2 YNFKEQ, per germline. V was cut by 0 bases and J by 4 bases, with 15 bases left in between. The CDR3 nucleotides are TGTGCCAGCAGCCAAGATGCGTCAGGGATAGGCACTGAAGCTTTCTTT. Encoded protein: CASSQDASGIGTEAFF.

The chain has TRBV5-4 and TRBJ2-7, with 10 bases fitting TRBD2. Germline V gives CDR1 SGHNT, CDR2 YYREEE (reference sequence). Losses at the gene ends were 4 bases for V and 0 bases for J; bases not matched to a gene: 4. The CDR3 length is 15 residues. The CDR3 spells CASSLGLADSYEQYF. CDR3 DNA sequence: TGTGCCAGCAGCCTAGGACTAGCGGACTCCTACGAGCAGTACTTC.

The chain joins TRBV2 to TRBJ2-1, with D maybe TRBD2 (6 bases). V lost 4 bases and J 10 bases, leaving 26 bases between the germline ends. The CDR3 sequence is 17 residues long. Germline values: CDR1 SNHLY, CDR2 FYNNEI. CDR3 in DNA: TGTGCCAGCAGTGCAGGCTCCGGGAGTGTTCCAATGGGCGAGCAGTTCTTC. Encoded protein: CASSAGSGSVPMGEQFF.

The V and J genes are TRBV6-1 and TRBJ2-1; D is unresolved. This CDR3 is built from 14 residues. Trimming removed 4 bases from V and 0 bases from J, with 7 bases in between. Looked up from germline, CDR1 is MNHNS and CDR2 is SASEGT. As DNA, the CDR3 is TGTGCCAGCAGTGTGGGCGTCTCCTACAATGAGCAGTTCTTC. It is translated as CASSVGVSYNEQFF.

The chain has TRBV28 and TRBJ1-2; D uncertain. Germline CDR1 is MDHEN and CDR2 is SYDVKM. Trimming shortened V by 4 bases and J by 5 bases, and 8 bases separated the two germline ends. This CDR3 comprises 12 residues. CDR3 protein: CASSSLGYGYTF. DNA for the CDR3: TGTGCCAGCAGTTCCCTGGGGTATGGCTACACCTTC.

This chain joins TRBV10-1 and TRBJ2-7, with a tentative D call TRBD1 (6 bases). Per germline, CDR1 WNHNN and CDR2 SYGVQD (reference sequence). There are 13 residues in the CDR3. V was trimmed by 3 bases and J by 6 bases, leaving 12 bases between them. CDR3 bases: TGCGCCAGCAGTGAAGACGACAGGCTCGAGCAGTACTTC. Protein: CASSEDDRLEQYF.

The CDR3 nucleotides are TGTGCCAGCAGTTACGGACAGGGCACCTACGAGCAGTACTTC. Translation: CASSYGQGTYEQYF. The chain combines TRBV6-5 with TRBJ2-7; TRBD1 matches 8 bases. The V and J ends lost 2 bases and 2 bases, in that order; junction bases with no gene match: 2. The CDR3 is 14 residues long. Germline V gene lookup returns CDR1 MNHEY and CDR2 SVGAGI.

V gene TRBV19 combines with J gene TRBJ2-3; 11 bases fit TRBD2. CDR1 and CDR2 from the germline V gene are LNHDA and SQIVND (reference sequence). The CDR3 length is 19 residues. V gave up 7 bases and J gave up 2 bases; unmatched junction bases: 17. The CDR3 here is CASTSGRASGRSFTDTQYF. Written as DNA, the CDR3 is TGTGCCAGTACCTCCGGCAGGGCTAGCGGGAGGTCCTTCACAGATACGCAGTATTTT.

The V gene is TRBV5-1, the J gene TRBJ2-7; the D gene could be TRBD1 or TRBD2 (5 bases each). Per germline, CDR1 SGHRS and CDR2 YFSETQ. This CDR3 has 13 amino acids. V was clipped by 3 bases and J by 6 bases, with 13 bases between them. In DNA, the CDR3 is TGCGCCAGCAGCTCCACAATGAGGGGCGAGCAGTACTTC. It codes for CASSSTMRGEQYF. Using reference TRBV5-1 and TRBJ2-7 for the parts outside the CDR3, the full variable domain is KAGVTQTPRYLIKTRGQQVTLSCSPISGHRSVSWYQQTPGQGLQFLFEYFSETQRNKGNFPGRFSGRQFSNSRSEMNVSTLELGDSALYLCASSSTMRGEQYFGPGTRLTVT.

V is TRBV18 and J is TRBJ2-2; 7 bases align to TRBD1. In germline, CDR1 is KGHSH, CDR2 LQKENI. Germline trimming cut 4 bases from V and 2 bases from J; bases unmatched to any gene: 7. This CDR3 is built from 16 residues. CDR3 sequence (DNA): TGTGCCAGCTCACTCCAAACAGGGGCCAACACCGGGGAGCTGTTTTTT. Its protein product is CASSLQTGANTGELFF. Complete variable domain (other parts from reference TRBV18 and TRBJ2-2): NAGVMQNPRHLVRRRGQEARLRCSPMKGHSHVYWYRQLPEEGLKFMVYLQKENIIDESGMPKERFSAEFPKEGPSILRIQQVVRGDSAAYFCASSLQTGANTGELFFGEGSRLTVL.

This clone has only a few counts. The chain links TRBV2 to TRBJ1-2; D remains ambiguous. The ends were cut back, 4 bases at V and 2 bases at J, with 5 bases in the middle. CDR1 SNHLY and CDR2 FYNNEI come from the germline V gene. The CDR3 extends over 12 amino acids. The CDR3 reads CASSGENYGYTF. In nucleotides, the CDR3 is TGTGCCAGCAGTGGAGAAAACTATGGCTACACCTTC. Full variable domain (outside the CDR3, taken from reference TRBV2 and TRBJ1-2): EPEVTQTPSHQVTQMGQEVILRCVPISNHLYFYWYRQILGQKVEFLVSFYNNEISEKSEIFDDQFSVERPDGSNFTLKIRSTKLEDSAMYFCASSGENYGYTFGSGTRLTVV.

The V and J genes are TRBV6-5 and TRBJ2-2, with 11 bases identical to TRBD1. V was pared by 7 bases and J by 4 bases, with 5 bases of the junction left unmatched. The germline gives CDR1 MNHEY, CDR2 SVGAGI. This CDR3 has 15 residues. The DNA of the CDR3 is TGTGCCAGCACACCGGACAGGGGGCCCACCGGGGAGCTGTTTTTT. Amino acids: CASTPDRGPTGELFF.

This clone occurred a few times. This chain connects TRBV5-6 to TRBJ2-7; D not certain. The CDR3 consists of 13 residues. Trimming left V 0 bases short and J 6 bases short, with 10 bases between. Germline V gene data show CDR1 as SGHDT and CDR2 as YYEEEE. Written as DNA, the CDR3 is TGTGCCAGCAGCTTGGTTTTGGAGCTCGAGCAGTACTTC. Translation: CASSLVLELEQYF.

This clone was seen just once. This chain uses TRBV11-2 with TRBJ1-4; 9 bases fit TRBD1. CDR1 is SGHAT and CDR2 is FQNNGV in the germline V gene. The CDR3 is 18 amino acids. With V trimmed by 2 bases and J by 3 bases, 10 bases remained unmatched. CDR3 nucleotide sequence: TGTGCCAGCAGCTTACAGGGGGGACAGGGCGAACCTAATGAAAAACTGTTTTTT. Amino acids: CASSLQGGQGEPNEKLFF.

The chain joins TRBV5-1 to TRBJ2-3; tentative D call: TRBD1 (5 bases). The CDR3 length is 14 residues. The germline CDR1 and CDR2 sequences are SGHRS and YFSETQ. Trimming removed 3 bases from V and 2 bases from J, with 10 bases in between. The CDR3 DNA sequence: TGCGCCAGCAGCTCCGACAGTAACACAGATACGCAGTATTTT. This sequence encodes CASSSDSNTDTQYF.

V gene TRBV7-9 combines with J gene TRBJ1-4; unclear D gene. Germline assignment: CDR1 SEHNR and CDR2 FQNEAQ (reference sequence). CDR3 length: 15 residues. V was shortened by 5 bases and J by 8 bases, with 18 bases between the two germline ends. Here the CDR3 DNA reads TGTGCCAGCAGCCCGAACCTGATCACAGAGGAAAAACTGTTTTTT. Protein product: CASSPNLITEEKLFF.

The CDR3 loop is CASRAGQANSPLHF. DNA for the CDR3: TGTGCCAGCAGGGCGGGACAGGCAAATTCACCCCTCCACTTT. V gene TRBV2 combines with J gene TRBJ1-6, with TRBD1 matching over 8 bases. The V and J ends lost 6 bases and 7 bases, in that order; junction bases with no gene match: 5. The CDR3 runs to 14 residues. The germline gives CDR1 SNHLY, CDR2 FYNNEI.